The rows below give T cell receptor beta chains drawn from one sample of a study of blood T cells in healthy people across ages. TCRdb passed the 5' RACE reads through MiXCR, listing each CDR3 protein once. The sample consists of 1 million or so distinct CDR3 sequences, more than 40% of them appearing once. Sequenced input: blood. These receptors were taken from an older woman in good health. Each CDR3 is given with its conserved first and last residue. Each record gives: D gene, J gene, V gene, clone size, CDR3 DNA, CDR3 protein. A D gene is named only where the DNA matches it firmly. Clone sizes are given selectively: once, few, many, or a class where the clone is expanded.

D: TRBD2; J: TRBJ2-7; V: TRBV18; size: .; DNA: TGTGCCAGCTCATTCACGACTAGCGGGGTCTACGAGCAGTACTTC; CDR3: CASSFTTSGVYEQYF
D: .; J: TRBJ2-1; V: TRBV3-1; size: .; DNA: TGTGCCAGCAGCCTTAGCACCCATGAGCAGTTCTTC; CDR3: CASSLSTHEQFF
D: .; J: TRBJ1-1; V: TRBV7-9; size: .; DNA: TGTGCCAGCAGCTTGGTTGGGGTAGGGATTTCAGTAACTGAAGCTTTCTTT; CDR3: CASSLVGVGISVTEAFF
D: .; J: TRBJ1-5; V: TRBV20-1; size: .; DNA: TGCAGTGCTACTCTTGGTGTGGGAACCACTCAGCCCCAGCATTTT; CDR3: CSATLGVGTTQPQHF
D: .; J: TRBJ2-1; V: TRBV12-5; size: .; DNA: TGTGCTAGTGGTTTTGGGAATGAGCAGTTCTTC; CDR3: CASGFGNEQFF
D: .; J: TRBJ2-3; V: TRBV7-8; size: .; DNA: TGTGCCAGCAGCTCATTGCCGACAGATACGCAGTATTTT; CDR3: CASSSLPTDTQYF
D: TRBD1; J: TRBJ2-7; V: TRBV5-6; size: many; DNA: TGTGCCAGCAGCCCCCGGGACAGGTACTACGAGCAGTACTTC; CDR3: CASSPRDRYYEQYF
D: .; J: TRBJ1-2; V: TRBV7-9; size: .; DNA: TGTGCCAGCAGCTTAGCGGGGGGAAGCCTCTCTAACTATGGCTACACCTTC; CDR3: CASSLAGGSLSNYGYTF
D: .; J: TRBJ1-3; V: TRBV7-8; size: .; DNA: TGTGCCAGCAGTCTTCGGCTCCTTGGAAACACCATATATTTT; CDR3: CASSLRLLGNTIYF
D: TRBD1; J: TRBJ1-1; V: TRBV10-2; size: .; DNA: TGCGCCAGCAGTCCTCCGGGACAGGGGGTCACTGAAGCTTTCTTT; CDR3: CASSPPGQGVTEAFF
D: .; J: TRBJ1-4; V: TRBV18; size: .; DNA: TGTGCCAGCTCACGTGAGGGCAAGGGGTCCACTAATGAAAAACTGTTTTTT; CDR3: CASSREGKGSTNEKLFF
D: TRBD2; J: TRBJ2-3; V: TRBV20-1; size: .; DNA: TGCAGTGCTACCTCTAGCGGGAGAATAGATACGCAGTATTTT; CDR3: CSATSSGRIDTQYF
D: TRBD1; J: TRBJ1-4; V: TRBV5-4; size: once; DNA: TGTGCCAGCAGCTCGAACAGGGGGCTAGATGAAAAACTGTTTTTT; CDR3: CASSSNRGLDEKLFF
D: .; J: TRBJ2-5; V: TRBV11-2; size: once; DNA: TGTGCCAGCAGTATACGTGGTCAGAATGAGCAGTACTTC; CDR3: CASSIRGQNEQYF
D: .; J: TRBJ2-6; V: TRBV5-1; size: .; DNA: TGCGCCAGCAGCTTGGGTACAGGGCACGGGGCCAACGTCCTGACTTTC; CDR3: CASSLGTGHGANVLTF
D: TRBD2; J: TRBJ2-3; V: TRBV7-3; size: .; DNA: TGTGCCAGCCCGCCCCCGACTAGCGGGAGGGGGTCGGGCACAGATACGCAGTATTTT; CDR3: CASPPPTSGRGSGTDTQYF
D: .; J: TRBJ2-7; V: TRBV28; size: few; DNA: TGTGCCAGCGGCCCCCCTAGCAAGACACAGGAGCAGTACTTC; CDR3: CASGPPSKTQEQYF
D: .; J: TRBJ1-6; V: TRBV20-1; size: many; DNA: TGCAGTGCTAGAGATGGTGGAGGGGATTCACCCCTCCACTTT; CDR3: CSARDGGGDSPLHF
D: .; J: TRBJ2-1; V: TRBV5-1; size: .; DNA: TGCGCCAGCAGCGTGGATCTCGCGTCAGAGCAGTTCTTC; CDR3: CASSVDLASEQFF